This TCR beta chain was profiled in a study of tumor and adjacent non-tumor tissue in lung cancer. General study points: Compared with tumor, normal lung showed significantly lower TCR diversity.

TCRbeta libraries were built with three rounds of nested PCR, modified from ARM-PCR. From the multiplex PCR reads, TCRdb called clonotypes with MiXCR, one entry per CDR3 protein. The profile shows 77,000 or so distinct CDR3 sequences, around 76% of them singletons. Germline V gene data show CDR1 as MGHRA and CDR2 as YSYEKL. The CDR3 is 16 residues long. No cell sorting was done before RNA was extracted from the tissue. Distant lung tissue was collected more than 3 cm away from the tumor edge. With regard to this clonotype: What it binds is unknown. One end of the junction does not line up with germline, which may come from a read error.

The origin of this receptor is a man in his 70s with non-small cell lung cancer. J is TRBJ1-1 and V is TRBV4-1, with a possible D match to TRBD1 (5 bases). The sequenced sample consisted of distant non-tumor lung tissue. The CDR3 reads CASSQTLGRLGTEDFF. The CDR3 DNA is TGCGCCAGCAGTCAGACCCTGGGACGGTTGGGCACTGAAGATTTCTTT.